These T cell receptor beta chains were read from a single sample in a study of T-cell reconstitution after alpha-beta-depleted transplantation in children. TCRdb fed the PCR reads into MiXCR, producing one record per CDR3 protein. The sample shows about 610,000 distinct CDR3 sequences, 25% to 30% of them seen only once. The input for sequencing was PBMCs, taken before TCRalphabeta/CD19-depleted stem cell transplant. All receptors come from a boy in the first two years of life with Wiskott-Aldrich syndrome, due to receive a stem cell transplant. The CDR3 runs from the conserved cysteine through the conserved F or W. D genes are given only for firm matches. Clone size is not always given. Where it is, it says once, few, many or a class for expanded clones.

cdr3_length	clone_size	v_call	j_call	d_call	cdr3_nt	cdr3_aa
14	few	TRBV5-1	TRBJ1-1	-	TGCGCCAGTACCCCTGGGGGGCTAGGCACTGAAGCTTTCTTT	CASTPGGLGTEAFF
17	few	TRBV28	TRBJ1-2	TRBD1	TGTGCCAGCAGTTTAACGGGACAGGGGGCGCGATGGGATGGCTACACCTTC	CASSLTGQGARWDGYTF
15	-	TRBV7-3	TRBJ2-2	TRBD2	TGTGCCAGCAGCTTAAGGACTAGCGACACCGGGGAGCTGTTTTTT	CASSLRTSDTGELFF
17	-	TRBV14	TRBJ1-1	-	TGTGCCAGCAGCCAAAGGGCAGGGGCCGACGGGAGCACTGAAGCTTTCTTT	CASSQRAGADGSTEAFF
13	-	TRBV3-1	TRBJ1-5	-	TGTGCCAGCAGCCGAGGAAGAAATCAGCCCCAGCATTTT	CASSRGRNQPQHF
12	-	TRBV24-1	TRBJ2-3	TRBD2	TGTGCCACACGGGACTACACAGATACGCAGTATTTT	CATRDYTDTQYF
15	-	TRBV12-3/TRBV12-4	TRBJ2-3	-	TGTGCCAGCAGTTTAGTGGCGGGTGGAGGAGATACGCAGTATTTT	CASSLVAGGGDTQYF
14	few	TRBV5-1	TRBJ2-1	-	TGCGCCAGCAGCTTGGGAGCGTCTCACAATGAGCAGTTCTTC	CASSLGASHNEQFF
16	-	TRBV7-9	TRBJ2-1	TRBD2	TGTGCCAGCAGTCCTAGCGGCGGGAGTGGCTACAATGAGCAGTTCTTC	CASSPSGGSGYNEQFF
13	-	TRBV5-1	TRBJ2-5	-	TGCGCCAGCAGTGCTCGGGCCGGGGAGACCCAGTACTTC	CASSARAGETQYF
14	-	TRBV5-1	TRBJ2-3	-	TGCGCCAGCAGCGCCGGGACCCAGTTCGATACGCAGTATTTT	CASSAGTQFDTQYF
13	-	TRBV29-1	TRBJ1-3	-	TGCAGCGTCGAGGAGGGTTCTGGAAACACCATATATTTT	CSVEEGSGNTIYF
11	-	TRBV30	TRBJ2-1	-	TGTGCCTGGAGTGTAAACAATGAGCAGTTCTTC	CAWSVNNEQFF
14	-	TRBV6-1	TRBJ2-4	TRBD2	TGTGCCAGCAGTCTAGCGGTAGCCAAAAACATTCAGTACTTC	CASSLAVAKNIQYF
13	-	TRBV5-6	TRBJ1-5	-	TGTGCCAGCAGCCCCGGGATGAATCAGCCCCAGCATTTT	CASSPGMNQPQHF
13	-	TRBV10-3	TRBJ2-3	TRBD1	TGTGCCACGAGACAGGGGGCGGAAGATACGCAGTATTTT	CATRQGAEDTQYF
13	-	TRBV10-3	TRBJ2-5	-	TGTGCCATCAGGGCAGGGGAACAAGAGACCCAGTACTTC	CAIRAGEQETQYF
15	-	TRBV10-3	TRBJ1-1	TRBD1	TGTGCCATCAGGGGGACAGGGTCAGAGAACACTGAAGCTTTCTTT	CAIRGTGSENTEAFF
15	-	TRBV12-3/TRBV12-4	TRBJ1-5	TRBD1	TGTGCCAGCAGTTTGCAAGACAGGGGCAATCAGCCCCAGCATTTT	CASSLQDRGNQPQHF
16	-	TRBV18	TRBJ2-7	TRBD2	TGTGCCAGCTCACCTTTTACCGGGACTAGCGTTAACGAGCAGTACTTC	CASSPFTGTSVNEQYF
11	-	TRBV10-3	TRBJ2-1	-	TGTGCCATCAGCCTAGCCGATGAGCAGTTCTTC	CAISLADEQFF
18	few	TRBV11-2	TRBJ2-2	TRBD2	TGTGCCAGCAGCCCCAAGAAAAAAACTAGCGGGAGTGCCGGGGAGCTGTTTTTT	CASSPKKKTSGSAGELFF
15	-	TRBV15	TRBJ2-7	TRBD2	TGTGCCACCAGCAGAGGCAGCGGGACGGGCGTCGAGCAGTACTTC	CATSRGSGTGVEQYF
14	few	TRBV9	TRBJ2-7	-	TGTGCCAGCAGCGTAGGAGACAGCTCCTACGAGCAGTACTTC	CASSVGDSSYEQYF
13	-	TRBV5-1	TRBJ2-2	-	TGCGCCAGCAGCTTGGAAACCTCGGGGGAGCTGTTTTTT	CASSLETSGELFF
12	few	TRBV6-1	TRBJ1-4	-	TGTGCCACTATGGCCGTAAATGAAAAACTGTTTTTT	CATMAVNEKLFF
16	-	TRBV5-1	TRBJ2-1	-	TGCGCCAGCAGCTCCCTAACAGGGTTATCCTACAATGAGCAGTTCTTC	CASSSLTGLSYNEQFF
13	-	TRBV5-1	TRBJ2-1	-	TGCGCCAGCAGCTCCTCAAGGGCGGGTGAGCAGTTCTTC	CASSSSRAGEQFF
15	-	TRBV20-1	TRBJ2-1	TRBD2	TGCAGTGCTAGTCGCGGGAGGGGGGTCTACAATGAGCAGTTCTTC	CSASRGRGVYNEQFF
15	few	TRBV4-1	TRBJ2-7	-	TGCGCCAGCATCAACAGCCGAGACGACTCCTACGAGCAGTACTTC	CASINSRDDSYEQYF
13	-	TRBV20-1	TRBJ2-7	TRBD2	TGCAGTGCTAGTCGCGGGAGGGACTACGAGCAGTACTTC	CSASRGRDYEQYF
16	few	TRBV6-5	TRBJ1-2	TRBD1	TGTGCCAGCAGTTACGCCCAGGGGGCCAACCCCTATGGCTACACCTTC	CASSYAQGANPYGYTF
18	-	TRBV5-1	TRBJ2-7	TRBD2	TGCGCCAGCAGCGCCGAAACCCCGGGACTAGCGGGGTCCTACGAGCAGTACTTC	CASSAETPGLAGSYEQYF
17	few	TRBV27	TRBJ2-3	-	TGTGCCAGCAGTTTCCTGAATAAAGGTCCCTCCACAGATACGCAGTATTTT	CASSFLNKGPSTDTQYF
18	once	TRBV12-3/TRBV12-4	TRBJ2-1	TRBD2	TGTGCCAGCTGCCCTATAAGGGTTAGCGGGAGGACTTACAATGAGCAGTTCTTC	CASCPIRVSGRTYNEQFF
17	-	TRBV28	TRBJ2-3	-	TGTGCCAGCAGACGCCAACGAGGGAGGGGGTTCCCAGATACGCAGTATTTT	CASRRQRGRGFPDTQYF
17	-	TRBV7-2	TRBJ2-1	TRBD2	TGTGCCAGCAGCTCGGGACTAGCGGGGAGTGGTTACAATGAGCAGTTCTTC	CASSSGLAGSGYNEQFF
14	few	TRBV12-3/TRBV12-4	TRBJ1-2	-	TGTGCCAGCAGGTACCCGGGGACACACTATGGCTACACCTTC	CASRYPGTHYGYTF
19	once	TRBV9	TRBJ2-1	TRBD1	TGTGCCAGCAGCGCAGGAGGTGTGGGACAGGAGGCCGGGGACAATGAGCAGTTCTTC	CASSAGGVGQEAGDNEQFF
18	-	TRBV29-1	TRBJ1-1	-	TGCAGCGTTGAAGATTCGGCCAGGTTTGGGGGCTTGGACACTGAAGCTTTCTTT	CSVEDSARFGGLDTEAFF
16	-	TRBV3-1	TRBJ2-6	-	TGTGCCAGCAGCCAAGGTTGGGGCCTCGGGGCCAACGTCCTGACTTTC	CASSQGWGLGANVLTF
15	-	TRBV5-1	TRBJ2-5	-	TGCGCCAGCAGCTTGGTCGGGGGGCGCGGAGAGACCCAGTACTTC	CASSLVGGRGETQYF
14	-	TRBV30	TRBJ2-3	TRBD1	TGTGCCTGGAGGTCCGTACAGGGGGCGAGGACGCAGTATTTT	CAWRSVQGARTQYF
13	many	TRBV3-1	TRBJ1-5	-	TGTGCCAGCAGCCAGGGGGGCAATCAGCCCCAGCATTTT	CASSQGGNQPQHF
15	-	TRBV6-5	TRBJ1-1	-	TGTGCCAGCAGTTACTCACGAGGGGGAGGCACTGAAGCTTTCTTT	CASSYSRGGGTEAFF
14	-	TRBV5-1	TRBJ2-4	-	TGCGCCAGCAGCACGACCCGGGATGGAAACATTCAGTACTTC	CASSTTRDGNIQYF
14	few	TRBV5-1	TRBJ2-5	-	TGCGCCAGCAGCTTGGCCGTAGGGATAGAGACCCAGTACTTC	CASSLAVGIETQYF
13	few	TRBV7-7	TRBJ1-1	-	TGTGCCAGCAGCCAAAAACAGGGTTCTGAAGCTTTCTTT	CASSQKQGSEAFF
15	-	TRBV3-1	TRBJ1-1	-	TGTGCCAGCAGCCAAGATTGGGACACGTACACTGAAGCTTTCTTT	CASSQDWDTYTEAFF
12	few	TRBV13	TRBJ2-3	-	TGTGCCAGCAAGAATAAGACAGATACGCAGTATTTT	CASKNKTDTQYF
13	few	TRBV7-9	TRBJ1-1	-	TGTGCCAGCAGCTTAGCTGTCACAGGGCGAGCTTTCTTT	CASSLAVTGRAFF
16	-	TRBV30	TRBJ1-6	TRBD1	TGTGCCTGGAGACCGAAGGGGGCTCTGCGCCATTCACCCCTCCACTTT	CAWRPKGALRHSPLHF
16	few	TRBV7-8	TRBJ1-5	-	TGTGCCAGCAGCTTAGCAGGGGGGTCATTCAATCAGCCCCAGCATTTT	CASSLAGGSFNQPQHF
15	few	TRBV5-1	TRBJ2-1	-	TGCGCCAGTTATTTGGGGAGGTCCTCCTACAATGAGCAGTTCTTC	CASYLGRSSYNEQFF
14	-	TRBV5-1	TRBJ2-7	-	TGCGCCAGCAGGAAAAGCTACTTGACCTACGAGCAGTACTTC	CASRKSYLTYEQYF
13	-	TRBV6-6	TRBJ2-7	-	TGTGCCAGCAGGCCCACAAATCCCTACGAGCAGTACTTC	CASRPTNPYEQYF
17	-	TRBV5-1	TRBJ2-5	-	TGCGCCAGCAGCTTGGCCCAATCGTCGAAGGGGGAAGAGACCCAGTACTTC	CASSLAQSSKGEETQYF
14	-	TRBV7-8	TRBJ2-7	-	TGTGCCAGCAGCCTCCAGGCCATCAACTACGAGCAGTACTTC	CASSLQAINYEQYF
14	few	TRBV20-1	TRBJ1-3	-	TGCAGTGCTAGCCCTTCCAGCTCTGGAAACACCATATATTTT	CSASPSSSGNTIYF
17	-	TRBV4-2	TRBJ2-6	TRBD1	TGTGCCAGCAGCCAACCGACAGGGAAGGATGGGGCCAACGTCCTGACTTTC	CASSQPTGKDGANVLTF